Listed here is a single TCR beta chain. The antigen it binds to is not known. Qualities for individual bases were not recorded, and no much larger clone is one base off. Library preparation used RT-PCR. The sequencing machine was an Illumina HiSeq 2500. TCRdb reprocessed the public reads (quality trimming at Q25 with fastp, clone calling with MiXCR) and kept in-frame beta chains. Rows with a matching CDR3 protein are joined into one entry that keeps the most common DNA and genes. Counted in this sample were about 480,000 distinct CDR3 sequences; roughly 13% of them appeared once. The biggest ten clones account for about 12% of the sample. This record comes from a study of response to subunit inactivated influenza vaccine (dated by TCRdb to between 2018 and 2020). As for the study more broadly: Deep quantitative T cell receptor repertoire profiling was used in the study to track responses to a trivalent subunit inactivated influenza vaccine.

In light of the paper, this sample's time point label describes: approximately 45 days after influenza vaccine administration. Via the germline V gene (reference sequence), CDR1 is LGHDT and CDR2 YNNKEL. The trim is 5 bases for V and 7 bases for J, with a gap of 22 bases between the germline ends. Taken from cysteine to phenylalanine, the CDR3 has 16 residues. Left in the record is the CDR3 DNA by itself, 48 bases read in frame from the first base. Study-wide findings and limitations: It was suggested by the authors that each seasonal influenza vaccination may recruit only a limited number of new T cells.

This chain is built from TRBV3-1 and TRBJ2-3; TRBD2 is possibly the D segment (5 matching bases). Sequencing used PBMCs from blood, obtained 35 to 45 days after vaccination. This clonotype originated in a man aged 45 to 65 who received an inactivated influenza vaccine. Donor details come from another sample of the same person, matched by shared clones. The DNA sequence reads TGTGCCAGCAGCTCGCGCCGGGATCCTTCCCCGTATACGCAGTATTTT. The resulting protein is CASSSRRDPSPYTQYF.